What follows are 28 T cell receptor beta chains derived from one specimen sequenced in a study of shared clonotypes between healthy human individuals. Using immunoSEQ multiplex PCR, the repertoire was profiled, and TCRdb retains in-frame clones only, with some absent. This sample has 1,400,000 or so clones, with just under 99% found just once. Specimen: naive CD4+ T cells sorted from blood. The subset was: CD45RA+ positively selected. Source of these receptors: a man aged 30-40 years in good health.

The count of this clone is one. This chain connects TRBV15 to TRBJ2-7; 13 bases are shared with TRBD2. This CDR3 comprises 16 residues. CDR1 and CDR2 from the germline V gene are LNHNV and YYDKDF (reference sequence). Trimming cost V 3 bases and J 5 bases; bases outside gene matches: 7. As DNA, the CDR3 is TGTGCCACCAGCAGGGGGACTAGCGGGATCCTACACGAGCAGTACTTC. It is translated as CATSRGTSGILHEQYF.

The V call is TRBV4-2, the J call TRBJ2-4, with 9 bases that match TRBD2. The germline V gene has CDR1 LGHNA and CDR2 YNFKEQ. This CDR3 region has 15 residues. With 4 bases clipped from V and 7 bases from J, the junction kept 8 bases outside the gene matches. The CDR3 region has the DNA TGTGCCAGCAGCCTTAACGTTGCGGGAGGGAACATTCAGTACTTC. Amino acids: CASSLNVAGGNIQYF.

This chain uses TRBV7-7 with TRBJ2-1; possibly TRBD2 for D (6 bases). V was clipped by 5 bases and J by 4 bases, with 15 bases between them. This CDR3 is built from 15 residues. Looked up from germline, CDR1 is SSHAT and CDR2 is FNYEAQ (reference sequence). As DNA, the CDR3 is TGTGCCAGCAGCCCCGGCGTAGCGGCGTACAATGAGCAGTTCTTC. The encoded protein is CASSPGVAAYNEQFF.

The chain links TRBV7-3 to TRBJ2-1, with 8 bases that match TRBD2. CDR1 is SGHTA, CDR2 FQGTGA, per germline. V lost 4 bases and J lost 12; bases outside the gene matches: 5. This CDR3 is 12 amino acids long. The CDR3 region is CASSSSSGRQFF. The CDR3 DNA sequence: TGTGCCAGCAGCTCCTCCAGCGGGAGGCAGTTCTTC. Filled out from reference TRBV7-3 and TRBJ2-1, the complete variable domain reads GAGVSQTPSNKVTEKGKYVELRCDPISGHTALYWYRQSLGQGPEFLIYFQGTGAADDSGLPNDRFFAVRPEGSVSTLKIQRTERGDSAVYLCASSSSSGRQFFGPGTRLTVL.

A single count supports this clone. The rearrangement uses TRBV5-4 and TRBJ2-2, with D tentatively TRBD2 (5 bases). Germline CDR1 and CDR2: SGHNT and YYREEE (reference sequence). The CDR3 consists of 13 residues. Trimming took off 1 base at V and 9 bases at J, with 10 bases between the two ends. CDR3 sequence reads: CASSLRGRRELFF. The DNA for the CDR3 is TGTGCCAGCAGCTTGAGAGGGCGCCGGGAGCTGTTTTTT. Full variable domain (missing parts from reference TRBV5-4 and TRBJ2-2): ETGVTQSPTHLIKTRGQQVTLRCSSQSGHNTVSWYQQALGQGPQFIFQYYREEENGRGNFPPRFSGLQFPNYSSELNVNALELDDSALYLCASSLRGRRELFFGEGSRLTVL.

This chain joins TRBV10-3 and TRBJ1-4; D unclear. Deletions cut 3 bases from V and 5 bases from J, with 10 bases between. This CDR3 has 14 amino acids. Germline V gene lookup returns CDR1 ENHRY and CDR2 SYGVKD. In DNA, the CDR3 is TGTGCCATCAGTGAAGGTGGCGGGAATGAAAAACTGTTTTTT. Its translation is CAISEGGGNEKLFF.

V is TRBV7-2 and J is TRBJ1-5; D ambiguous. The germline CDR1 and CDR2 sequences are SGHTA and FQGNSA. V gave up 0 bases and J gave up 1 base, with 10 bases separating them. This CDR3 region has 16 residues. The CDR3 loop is CASSLAGGMSNQPQHF. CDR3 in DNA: TGTGCCAGCAGCTTAGCGGGAGGAATGAGCAATCAGCCCCAGCATTTT.

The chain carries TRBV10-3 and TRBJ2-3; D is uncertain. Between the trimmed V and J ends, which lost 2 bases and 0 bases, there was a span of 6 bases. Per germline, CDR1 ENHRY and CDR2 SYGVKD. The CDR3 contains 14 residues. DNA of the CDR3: TGTGCCATCAGTGAGGCGTCTAGCACAGATACGCAGTATTTT. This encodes CAISEASSTDTQYF.

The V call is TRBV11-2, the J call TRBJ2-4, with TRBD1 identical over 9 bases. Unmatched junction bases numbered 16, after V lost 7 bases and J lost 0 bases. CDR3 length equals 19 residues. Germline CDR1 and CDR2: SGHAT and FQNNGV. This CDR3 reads CASTLFPTGTGIAKNIQYF. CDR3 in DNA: TGTGCCAGCACCCTCTTTCCTACCGGGACAGGGATAGCCAAAAACATTCAGTACTTC.

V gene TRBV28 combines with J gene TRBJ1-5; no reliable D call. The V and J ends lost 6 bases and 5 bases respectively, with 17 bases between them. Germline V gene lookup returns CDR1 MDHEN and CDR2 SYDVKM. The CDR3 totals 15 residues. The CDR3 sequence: CASSRVRRRDQPQHF. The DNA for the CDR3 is TGTGCCAGCAGCCGAGTGAGGAGGAGGGATCAGCCCCAGCATTTT.

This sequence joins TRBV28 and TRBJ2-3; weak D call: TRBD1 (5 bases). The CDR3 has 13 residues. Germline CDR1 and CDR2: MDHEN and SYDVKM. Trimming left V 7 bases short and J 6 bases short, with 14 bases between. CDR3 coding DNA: TGTGCCAGCAATGACTTAGGGGCCGATACGCAGTATTTT. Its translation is CASNDLGADTQYF.

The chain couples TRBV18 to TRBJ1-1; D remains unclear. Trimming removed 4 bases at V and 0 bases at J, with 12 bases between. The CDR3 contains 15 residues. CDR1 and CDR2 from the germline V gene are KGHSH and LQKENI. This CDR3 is CASSHKGDMNTEAFF. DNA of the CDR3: TGTGCCAGCTCACACAAGGGAGACATGAACACTGAAGCTTTCTTT.

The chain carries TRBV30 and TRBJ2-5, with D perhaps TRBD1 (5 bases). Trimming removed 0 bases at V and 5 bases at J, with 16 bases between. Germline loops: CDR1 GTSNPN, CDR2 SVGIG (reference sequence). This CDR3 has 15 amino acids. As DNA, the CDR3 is TGTGCCTGGAGTGTATTGCAGGGCCCAATCGAGACCCAGTACTTC. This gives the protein CAWSVLQGPIETQYF.

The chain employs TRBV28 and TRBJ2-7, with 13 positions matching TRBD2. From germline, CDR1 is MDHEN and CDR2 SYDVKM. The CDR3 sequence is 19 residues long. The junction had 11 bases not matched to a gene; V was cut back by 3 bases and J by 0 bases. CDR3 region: CASSFSPGGTSGNSYEQYF. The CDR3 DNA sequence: TGTGCCAGCAGTTTTTCTCCCGGAGGGACTAGCGGGAACTCCTACGAGCAGTACTTC.

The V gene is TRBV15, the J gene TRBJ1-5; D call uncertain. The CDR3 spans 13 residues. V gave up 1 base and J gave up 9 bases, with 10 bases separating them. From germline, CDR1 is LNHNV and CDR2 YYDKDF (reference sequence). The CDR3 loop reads CATSRGKVPPQHF. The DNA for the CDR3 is TGTGCCACCAGCAGAGGAAAGGTCCCGCCCCAGCATTTT. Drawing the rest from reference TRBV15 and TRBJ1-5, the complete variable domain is DAMVIQNPRYQVTQFGKPVTLSCSQTLNHNVMYWYQQKSSQAPKLLFHYYDKDFNNEADTPDNFQSRRPNTSFCFLDIRSPGLGDTAMYLCATSRGKVPPQHFGDGTRLSIL.

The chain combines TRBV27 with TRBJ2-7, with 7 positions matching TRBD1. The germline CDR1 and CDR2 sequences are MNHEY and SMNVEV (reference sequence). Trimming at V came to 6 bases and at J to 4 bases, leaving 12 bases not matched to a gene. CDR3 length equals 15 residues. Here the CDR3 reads CASRLTGSLHYEQYF. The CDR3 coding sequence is TGTGCCAGCAGATTGACAGGGAGCCTTCATTACGAGCAGTACTTC.

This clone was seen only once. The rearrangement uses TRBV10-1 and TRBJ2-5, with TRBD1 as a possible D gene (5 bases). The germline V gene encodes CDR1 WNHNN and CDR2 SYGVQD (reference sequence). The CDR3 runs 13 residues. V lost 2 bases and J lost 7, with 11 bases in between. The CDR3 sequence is CASSETGRMTQYF. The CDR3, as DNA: TGCGCCAGCAGTGAGACAGGACGAATGACCCAGTACTTC.

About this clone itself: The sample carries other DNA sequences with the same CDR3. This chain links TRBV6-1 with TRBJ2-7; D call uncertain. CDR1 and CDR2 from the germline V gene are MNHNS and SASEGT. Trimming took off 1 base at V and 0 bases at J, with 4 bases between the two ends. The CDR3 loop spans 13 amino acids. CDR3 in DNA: TGTGCCAGCAGTGAAGGGACCTCCTACGAGCAGTACTTC. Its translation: CASSEGTSYEQYF.

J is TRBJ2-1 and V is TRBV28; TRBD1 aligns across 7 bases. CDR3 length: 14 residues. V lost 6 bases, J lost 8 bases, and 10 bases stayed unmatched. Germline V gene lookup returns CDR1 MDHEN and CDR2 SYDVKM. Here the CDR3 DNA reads TGTGCCAGCAGCTCCGGGACAGTCGGTTATGAGCAGTTCTTC. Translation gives CASSSGTVGYEQFF.

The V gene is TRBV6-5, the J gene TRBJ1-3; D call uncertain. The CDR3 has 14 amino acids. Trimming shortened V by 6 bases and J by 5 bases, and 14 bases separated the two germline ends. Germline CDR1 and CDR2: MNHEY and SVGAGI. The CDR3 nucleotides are TGTGCCAGCAGGCTCATCGGGGAGCGAAACACCATATATTTT. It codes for CASRLIGERNTIYF.

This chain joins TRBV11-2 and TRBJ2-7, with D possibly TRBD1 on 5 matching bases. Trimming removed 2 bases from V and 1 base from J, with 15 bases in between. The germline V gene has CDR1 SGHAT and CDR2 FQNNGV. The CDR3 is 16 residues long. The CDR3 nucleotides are TGTGCCAGCAGCTTACGAGCCAGGGCCATTTCCTACGAGCAGTACTTC. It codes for CASSLRARAISYEQYF.

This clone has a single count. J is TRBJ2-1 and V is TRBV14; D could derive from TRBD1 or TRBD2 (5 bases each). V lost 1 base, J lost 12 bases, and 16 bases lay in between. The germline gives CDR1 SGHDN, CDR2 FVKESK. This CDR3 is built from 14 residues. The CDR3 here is CASSQAYSDRRQFF. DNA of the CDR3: TGTGCCAGCAGCCAAGCTTATAGCGACAGAAGGCAGTTCTTC.

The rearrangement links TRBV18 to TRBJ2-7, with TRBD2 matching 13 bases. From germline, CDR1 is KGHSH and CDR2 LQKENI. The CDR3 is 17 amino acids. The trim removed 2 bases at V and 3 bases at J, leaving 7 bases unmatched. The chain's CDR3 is CASSPGTSGTFNYEQYF. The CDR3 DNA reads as TGTGCCAGCTCACCAGGGACTAGCGGGACTTTTAACTACGAGCAGTACTTC.

The CDR3 here is CASSPRPSDNVPGELFF. CDR3 sequence (DNA): TGTGCCAGCAGCCCGAGACCTAGCGATAATGTCCCCGGGGAGCTGTTTTTT. The chain has TRBV5-4 and TRBJ2-2, with D tentatively TRBD2 (6 bases). The CDR3 length is 17 residues. CDR1 is SGHNT, CDR2 YYREEE, per germline (reference sequence). V was pared by 4 bases and J by 6 bases, with 22 bases between.

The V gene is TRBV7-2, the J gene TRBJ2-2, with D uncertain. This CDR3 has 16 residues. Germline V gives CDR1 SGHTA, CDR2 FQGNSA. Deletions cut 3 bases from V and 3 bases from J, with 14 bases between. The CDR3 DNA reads TGTGCCAGCAGCTTCGGGTCAAGGGCGGACACCGGGGAGCTGTTTTTT. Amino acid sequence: CASSFGSRADTGELFF.

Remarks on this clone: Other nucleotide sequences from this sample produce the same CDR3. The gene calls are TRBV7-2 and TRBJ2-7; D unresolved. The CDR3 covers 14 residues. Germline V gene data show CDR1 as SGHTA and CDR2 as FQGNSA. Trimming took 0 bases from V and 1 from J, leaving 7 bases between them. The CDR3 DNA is TGTGCCAGCAGCTTAGCTGGCTCTTCCTACGAGCAGTACTTC. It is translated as CASSLAGSSYEQYF.

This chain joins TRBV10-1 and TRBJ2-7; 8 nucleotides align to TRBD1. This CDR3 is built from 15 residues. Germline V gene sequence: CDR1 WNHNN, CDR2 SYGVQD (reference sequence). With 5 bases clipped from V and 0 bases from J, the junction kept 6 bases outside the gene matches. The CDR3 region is CASSFGTGLSYEQYF. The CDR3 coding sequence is TGCGCCAGCAGTTTCGGGACAGGCCTCTCCTACGAGCAGTACTTC.

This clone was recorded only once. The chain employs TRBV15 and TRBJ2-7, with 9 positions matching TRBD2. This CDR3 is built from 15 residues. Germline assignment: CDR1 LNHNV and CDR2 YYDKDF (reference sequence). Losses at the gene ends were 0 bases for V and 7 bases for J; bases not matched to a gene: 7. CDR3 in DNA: TGTGCCACCAGCAGAGAGGGTAGCGGGAGAGTAGAGCAGTACTTC. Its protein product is CATSREGSGRVEQYF.